These 7 T cell receptor beta chains originate from one sample sequenced in a study of T cells in Graves' hyperthyroidism and ophthalmopathy. Template material for amplifying TCR beta CDR3 regions consisted of RNA transcripts. TCR CDR3 regions were first amplified by RT-PCR with HTBI primers. One entry per CDR3 protein results from TCRdb running MiXCR on the multiplex PCR reads. The data contain over 300,000 distinct CDR3 sequences, roughly an eighth of them seen just once; the ten biggest clones take up approximately 35%. Sequenced: blood. The receptor set was obtained from a woman between 40 and 55 years old with Graves' ophthalmopathy.

This clonotype turned up a few times. The chain links TRBV19 to TRBJ2-7, with 11 bases lining up with TRBD1. Looked up from germline, CDR1 is LNHDA and CDR2 is SQIVND (reference sequence). V was clipped by 5 bases and J by 6 bases; unmatched bases: 3. The CDR3 runs 13 residues. The CDR3, as DNA: TGTGCCAGTAGTGCCGGGACAGGGGGCGAGCAGTACTTC. Translating gives CASSAGTGGEQYF.

This clonotype was seen a handful of times. J is TRBJ1-2 and V is TRBV7-9, with D uncertain. This CDR3 comprises 13 residues. The germline gives CDR1 SEHNR, CDR2 FQNEAQ (reference sequence). Trimming shortened V by 2 bases and J by 5 bases, and 9 bases separated the two germline ends. In DNA, the CDR3 is TGTGCCAGCAGCTTAACGGAGATATATGGCTACACCTTC. Translation gives CASSLTEIYGYTF. Using reference TRBV7-9 and TRBJ1-2 for the parts outside the CDR3, the full variable domain is DTGVSQNPRHKITKRGQNVTFRCDPISEHNRLYWYRQTLGQGPEFLTYFQNEAQLEKSRLLSDRFSAERPKGSFSTLEIQRTEQGDSAMYLCASSLTEIYGYTFGSGTRLTVV.

This chain links TRBV12-5 with TRBJ2-5, with 12 positions matching TRBD2. CDR1 is LGHNT and CDR2 is FRNRAP in the germline V gene. The J segment lost 6 bases and the V segment lost 5 bases, leaving 10 bases of the junction unmatched. The CDR3 is 16 residues long. The CDR3 DNA is TGTGCTAGTGGTCTCCGACTAGCGGGGGTCGGGAAGACCCAGTACTTC. Residues: CASGLRLAGVGKTQYF. Using reference TRBV12-5 and TRBJ2-5 for the parts outside the CDR3, the full variable domain is DARVTQTPRHKVTEMGQEVTMRCQPILGHNTVFWYRQTMMQGLELLAYFRNRAPLDDSGMPKDRFSAEMPDATLATLKIQPSEPRDSAVYFCASGLRLAGVGKTQYFGPGTRLLVL.

Many counts were recorded for this clonotype. The CDR3: CASSKPGQRIVEKLFF. The CDR3 region has the DNA TGTGCCAGCAGTAAACCAGGACAGCGGATCGTGGAAAAACTGTTTTTT. This chain links TRBV6-1 with TRBJ1-4; a possible D gene is TRBD1 (6 bases). The CDR3 consists of 16 residues. The germline gives CDR1 MNHNS, CDR2 SASEGT. Trimming shortened V by 5 bases and J by 8 bases, and 21 bases separated the two germline ends.

This clonotype was seen at least ten times. This may arise from a read error, as a much more abundant clone is one base away. This chain connects TRBV28 to TRBJ2-1; D not certain. V lost 6 bases and J lost 0, with 9 bases in between. Germline V gene sequence: CDR1 MDHEN, CDR2 SYDVKM. There are 14 residues in the CDR3. The CDR3 DNA follows: TGTGCCAGCAGGACCACAAGCTCCTACAATGAGCAGTTCTTC. Amino acids: CASRTTSSYNEQFF.

The V call is TRBV6-2 or TRBV6-3, the J call TRBJ2-7; 9 positions agree with TRBD2. This CDR3 contains 15 residues. V trimming: 7 bases; J trimming: 6 bases; junction bases outside the gene matches: 13. Germline values: CDR1 MNHEY, CDR2 SVGEGT. CDR3 residues: CASTEASGRRGEQYF. CDR3 DNA sequence: TGTGCCAGCACCGAAGCCAGCGGGAGGAGAGGCGAGCAGTACTTC.

In this sample, this clonotype turned up a few times. The genes are TRBV29-1 and TRBJ2-2; perhaps TRBD1 as D (5 bases). Germline CDR1 is SQVTM and CDR2 is ANQGSEA. The CDR3 covers 14 residues. The CDR3 DNA reads as TGCAACCTGTTCCAGGGAAGGAACACCGGGGAGCTGTTTTTT. This gives the protein CNLFQGRNTGELFF.